The 22 T cell receptor beta chains reported below all come from one sample, sequenced in a study of CD8+ T cells in alopecia areata. cDNA serving as the sequencing template came from extracted, reverse transcribed RNA. Only in-frame clones appear in the TCRdb table, and some are missing; sequencing was by immunoSEQ multiplex PCR. The profile covers approximately 110,000 clones, with roughly 50% appearing a single time and under 3.5% taken by the ten largest. This sample's treatment: oral pan-JAK inhibitor, 5-10 mg twice daily. The material was CD4+ T cells sorted from blood, obtained at week 24, from a patient treated with tofacitinib. These receptors were obtained from a human donor with alopecia areata.

This clone was seen ten or more times. The chain uses TRBV10-2 and TRBJ2-5; a weak D match, TRBD1 (6 bases). CDR3 length: 12 amino acids. Germline V CDR1 and CDR2: WSHSY, SAAADI. The V and J ends lost 6 bases and 2 bases respectively, with 7 bases between them. CDR3 bases: TGCGCCAGCAGGGACAGTCAAGAGACCCAGTACTTC. Its translation: CASRDSQETQYF.

This chain connects TRBV18 to TRBJ2-1, with unresolved D. V lost 3 bases to trimming and J lost 10 bases, with 10 bases between them. The germline gives CDR1 KGHSH, CDR2 LQKENI. The CDR3 sequence is 12 residues long. The CDR3 reads CASSPRSGEQFF. The CDR3 region has the DNA TGTGCCAGCTCACCGCGGTCGGGCGAGCAGTTCTTC. The full variable domain, rest sourced from reference TRBV18 and TRBJ2-1, is NAGVMQNPRHLVRRRGQEARLRCSPMKGHSHVYWYRQLPEEGLKFMVYLQKENIIDESGMPKERFSAEFPKEGPSILRIQQVVRGDSAAYFCASSPRSGEQFFGPGTRLTVL.

This clone has just a few counts. The J gene is TRBJ2-7, the V gene TRBV15, with D perhaps given as TRBD1 or TRBD2 (5 bases each). The germline gives CDR1 LNHNV, CDR2 YYDKDF (reference sequence). The CDR3 runs to 14 residues. With 4 bases removed from V and 2 bases from J, the gap between germline ends came to 12 bases. The CDR3 region is CATSTRDGPYEQYF. DNA for the CDR3: TGTGCCACCAGCACTCGGGACGGGCCCTACGAGCAGTACTTC.

The V gene is TRBV10-3, the J gene TRBJ1-2; no clear D gene. CDR1 ENHRY and CDR2 SYGVKD come from the germline V gene. V lost 0 bases, J lost 4 bases, and 3 bases lay in between. The length of the CDR3 is 12 residues. The CDR3 sequence: CAISESAYGYTF. For the CDR3, the DNA is TGTGCCATCAGTGAGTCCGCCTATGGCTACACCTTC.

The chain uses TRBV29-1 and TRBJ1-4; D not certain. V lost 4 bases and J 10 bases, leaving 10 bases between the germline ends. The CDR3 contains 11 residues. The germline CDR1 and CDR2 sequences are SQVTM and ANQGSEA. DNA of the CDR3: TGCAGCGTTGCCGCGGGTGGAAAACTGTTTTTT. Residues: CSVAAGGKLFF.

The V gene is TRBV19, the J gene TRBJ2-7; D might be TRBD1 or TRBD2, each matching 5 bases. Germline assignment: CDR1 LNHDA and CDR2 SQIVND (reference sequence). V was shortened by 3 bases and J by 3 bases, with 6 bases between the two germline ends. The CDR3 runs to 12 residues. CDR3 in amino acids: CASSMRGYEQYF. The CDR3 bases are TGTGCCAGTAGTATGAGGGGCTACGAGCAGTACTTC.

This clone was detected only a few times. The chain uses TRBV30 and TRBJ2-3; maybe TRBD2 (5 bases). The CDR3 is 16 amino acids. CDR1 and CDR2 from the germline V gene are GTSNPN and SVGIG (reference sequence). Trimming cost V 0 bases and J 2 bases, with 15 bases left between them. In DNA form, the CDR3 reads TGTGCCTGGAGTGTCGAGGGCAGACAAATCACAGATACGCAGTATTTT. It is translated as CAWSVEGRQITDTQYF.

V is TRBV4-2 and J is TRBJ2-7, with 10 nucleotides matching TRBD2. The CDR3 length is 19 residues. The germline gives CDR1 LGHNA, CDR2 YNFKEQ. J lost 4 bases, V lost 3 bases, and 18 bases had no gene match. CDR3 DNA sequence: TGTGCCAGCAGCCACGGGACCGGGACTAGCGCTACACGGAGGTACGAGCAGTACTTC. Its protein product is CASSHGTGTSATRRYEQYF.

The table lists this clone with a count of one. This chain links TRBV2 with TRBJ1-5; the D is unclear. The CDR3 runs to 14 residues. Deletions cut 0 bases from V and 4 bases from J, with 7 bases between. Germline V gene sequence: CDR1 SNHLY, CDR2 FYNNEI. Here the CDR3 reads CASSEALVNQPQHF. The CDR3 region has the DNA TGTGCCAGCAGTGAAGCGCTTGTGAATCAGCCCCAGCATTTT.

This clone was observed a few times. J is TRBJ2-7 and V is TRBV30; 8 nucleotides line up with TRBD2. The germline gives CDR1 GTSNPN, CDR2 SVGIG (reference sequence). V was clipped by 0 bases and J by 5 bases; unmatched bases: 3. This CDR3 contains 13 residues. The CDR3 reads CAWSVRLANEQYF. The CDR3, as DNA: TGTGCCTGGAGTGTACGACTAGCGAACGAGCAGTACTTC. Complete variable domain (other parts from reference TRBV30 and TRBJ2-7): SQTIHQWPATLVQPVGSPLSLECTVEGTSNPNLYWYRQAAGRGLQLLFYSVGIGQISSEVPQNLSASRPQDRQFILSSKKLLLSDSGFYLCAWSVRLANEQYFGPGTRLTVT.

This sequence joins TRBV30 and TRBJ1-6, with D perhaps TRBD1 (5 bases). Germline values: CDR1 GTSNPN, CDR2 SVGIG (reference sequence). The CDR3 loop spans 15 amino acids. Trimming took 4 bases from V and 10 from J, leaving 20 bases between them. The chain's CDR3 is CAWTSGGWSRSPLHF. The CDR3 DNA follows: TGTGCCTGGACCTCGGGGGGTTGGAGTAGGTCACCCCTCCACTTT.

The J gene is TRBJ2-1, the V gene TRBV30; D is possibly TRBD2 (6 bases). The V end lost 8 bases, the J end lost 0 bases, and 11 bases lay between the germline ends. Germline-derived CDR1 and CDR2 are GTSNPN and SVGIG (reference sequence). The CDR3 covers 13 residues. CDR3 nucleotides: TGTGCCCCCGGGGGAAGCTCCTACAATGAGCAGTTCTTC. Translated: CAPGGSSYNEQFF.

This clone showed up just a few times. This sample also contains other DNA sequences that code for the same CDR3. This chain links TRBV7-9 with TRBJ2-3, with D perhaps assigned TRBD1 or TRBD2 (6 bases each). V shed 5 bases and J shed 4 bases, with 10 bases lying between them. Germline V gene data show CDR1 as SEHNR and CDR2 as FQNEAQ (reference sequence). There are 13 residues in the CDR3. In nucleotides, the CDR3 is TGTGCCAGCAGCCCCCGGGGGCCAGATACGCAGTATTTT. Protein: CASSPRGPDTQYF.

This clone was detected only a few times. The junction departs from the called germline gene at one end, perhaps through a read error. The rearrangement joins TRBV7-7 to TRBJ2-1, with D unresolved. The CDR3 contains 16 residues. Germline V lookup: CDR1 SSHAT, CDR2 FNYEAQ (reference sequence). For the CDR3, the DNA is TGTGCTAGCAGCCCCGGTAGGCTAATTGTTTACAATGAGCAGTTCTTC. As protein: CASSPGRLIVYNEQFF.

This chain uses TRBV30 with TRBJ1-4; the D is unclear. Germline CDR1 and CDR2: GTSNPN and SVGIG (reference sequence). V shed 0 bases and J shed 10 bases, with 9 bases lying between them. This CDR3 contains 12 residues. In DNA, the CDR3 is TGTGCCTGGAGTGTACGCGTCCGAAAACTGTTTTTT. Its protein product is CAWSVRVRKLFF. Full variable domain (rest looked up from reference TRBV30 and TRBJ1-4): SQTIHQWPATLVQPVGSPLSLECTVEGTSNPNLYWYRQAAGRGLQLLFYSVGIGQISSEVPQNLSASRPQDRQFILSSKKLLLSDSGFYLCAWSVRVRKLFFGSGTQLSVL.

The chain joins TRBV6-5 to TRBJ1-2; 7 nucleotides line up with TRBD1. The V gene's germline CDR1 is MNHEY and CDR2 SVGAGI. V trimming: 6 bases; J trimming: 4 bases; junction bases outside the gene matches: 5. This CDR3 is 13 amino acids long. In DNA form, the CDR3 reads TGTGCCAGCAGCCTCGACAGGGTCTATGGCTACACCTTC. Its protein is CASSLDRVYGYTF.

V is TRBV4-2 and J is TRBJ1-6; D gene ambiguous. CDR1 and CDR2 (germline): LGHNA, YNFKEQ. The CDR3 is 16 amino acids. Trimming removed 0 bases from V and 0 bases from J, with 6 bases in between. The CDR3, as DNA: TGTGCCAGCAGCCAAGAATGGGTCTCCTATAATTCACCCCTCCACTTT. Its protein product is CASSQEWVSYNSPLHF.

In this sample, this clone turned up a few times. The V call is TRBV7-2, the J call TRBJ2-7, with D perhaps matching TRBD1 or TRBD2 (5 bases each). The germline V and J ends were trimmed by 5 bases and 1 base, with 9 bases remaining between them. The CDR3 runs 13 residues. Germline V gives CDR1 SGHTA, CDR2 FQGNSA. The DNA for the CDR3 is TGTGCCAGCAGCCGCAGGGAGTCCTACGAGCAGTACTTC. It yields the protein CASSRRESYEQYF. Full variable domain (rest looked up from reference TRBV7-2 and TRBJ2-7): GAGVSQSPSNKVTEKGKDVELRCDPISGHTALYWYRQSLGQGLEFLIYFQGNSAPDKSGLPSDRFSAERTGGSVSTLTIQRTQQEDSAVYLCASSRRESYEQYFGPGTRLTVT.

The chain recombines TRBV2 with TRBJ2-2; a weak D match, TRBD1 (6 bases). The CDR3 spans 15 residues. The germline gives CDR1 SNHLY, CDR2 FYNNEI. V dropped 6 bases and J dropped 5 bases, with 16 bases sitting between them. The CDR3 DNA reads as TGTGCCAGCAGGGCCCCCAGGGGATTAACCGGGGAGCTGTTTTTT. Translation gives CASRAPRGLTGELFF. Full variable domain (outside the CDR3, taken from reference TRBV2 and TRBJ2-2): EPEVTQTPSHQVTQMGQEVILRCVPISNHLYFYWYRQILGQKVEFLVSFYNNEISEKSEIFDDQFSVERPDGSNFTLKIRSTKLEDSAMYFCASRAPRGLTGELFFGEGSRLTVL.

The CDR3 spells CASSLGTENSRGYTF. The CDR3 nucleotides are TGTGCCAGCAGCTTGGGGACAGAGAATTCCAGAGGCTACACCTTC. The V call is TRBV5-6, the J call TRBJ1-2, with D perhaps matching TRBD1 (6 bases). Trimming took 0 bases from V and 8 from J, leaving 17 bases between them. CDR3 size: 15 residues. Germline CDR1 and CDR2: SGHDT and YYEEEE. Full variable domain (remainder filled in from reference TRBV5-6 and TRBJ1-2): DAGVTQSPTHLIKTRGQQVTLRCSPKSGHDTVSWYQQALGQGPQFIFQYYEEEERQRGNFPDRFSGHQFPNYSSELNVNALLLGDSALYLCASSLGTENSRGYTFGSGTRLTVV.

V and J are TRBV5-4 and TRBJ2-3; 10 bases line up with TRBD2. The CDR3 loop spans 14 amino acids. Unmatched junction bases numbered 5, after V lost 4 bases and J lost 6 bases. Germline CDR1 is SGHNT and CDR2 is YYREEE (reference sequence). The CDR3 DNA reads as TGTGCCAGCAGCCCAGCGGGGGGGGGCGATACGCAGTATTTT. Its protein product is CASSPAGGGDTQYF.

The J gene is TRBJ2-6, the V gene TRBV6-6; D might be TRBD1 (6 bases). Trimming shortened V by 5 bases and J by 1 base, and 12 bases separated the two germline ends. Germline CDR1 and CDR2: MNHNY and SVGAGI (reference sequence). The length of the CDR3 is 16 residues. The CDR3 region is CASSKQGSSGANVLTF. The CDR3 nucleotides read TGTGCCAGCAGTAAACAGGGTAGTTCTGGGGCCAACGTCCTGACTTTC.